This T cell receptor (beta chain) was identified in a study of beta chain features in type 1 diabetes. Study-wide background: Sorted cells, approximately 100,000,000 in number, were examined across all samples.

Study-wide findings and caveats: Type 1 diabetes patients had fewer VDJ junction insertions and more deletions.

cDNA synthesis used the whole RNA isolate, giving expressed TCRB sequences. Libraries were prepared by immunoSEQ multiplex PCR; TCRdb keeps only in-frame clonotypes and omits some of them. The data show about 620,000 clones, with roughly 16% seen just once and around 0.095% held by the top ten. Each of the CD4+ naive, central memory, regulatory and stem cell-like memory populations was sorted via CD45RO/CCR7/CD25/CD127/CD95/CD27. Sorting gave populations that all exceeded 98% purity. Comment on this clone: The target antigen is unknown.

Deletions cut 5 bases from V and 5 bases from J, with 19 bases between. Looked up from germline, CDR1 is LNHDA and CDR2 is SQIVND (reference sequence). The CDR3 extends over 15 amino acids. Input material: naive CD4+ T cells from blood. The receptor comes from a man aged 18-30 years in good health. The chain is built from TRBV19 and TRBJ2-7, with D perhaps assigned TRBD1 or TRBD2 (5 bases each). CDR3 DNA sequence: TGTGCCAGTAGTGCACAGGCTGGGGGAGTGAACGAGCAGTACTTC. Translating it yields CASSAQAGGVNEQYF.